This T cell receptor (beta chain) came from a study of blood T cell repertoires in COVID-19. Turning to the study itself: The study drew acute and convalescent COVID-19 samples from the United States, Italy and Spain. From T cells, B-cell-depleted T cells, or PBMCs came the material, which was cDNA or gDNA.

Looked up from germline, CDR1 is SGHDN and CDR2 is FVKESK. The CDR3 length is 15 residues. V was clipped by 4 bases and J by 4 bases, with 14 bases between them. Per the original data handling: Amplification with reference gene primers provided the estimates of nucleated cell counts. Only in-frame clones appear in the TCRdb table, and some are missing; sequencing was by immunoSEQ multiplex PCR. The V and J calls and the clone size are those of that table, but D and trimming were determined from the DNA. The repertoire consists of about 200,000 clones, with 70% to 90% occurring once and the leading ten covering over 2.5%.

Input material: peripheral blood. This TCR derives from a man in his fifties or sixties with acute or convalescent COVID-19. The V gene is TRBV14, the J gene TRBJ2-1; D is possibly TRBD1 (6 bases). CDR3 loop: CASSPGTGTYNEQFF. The DNA of the CDR3 is TGTGCCAGCAGCCCCGGGACGGGGACATACAATGAGCAGTTCTTC.